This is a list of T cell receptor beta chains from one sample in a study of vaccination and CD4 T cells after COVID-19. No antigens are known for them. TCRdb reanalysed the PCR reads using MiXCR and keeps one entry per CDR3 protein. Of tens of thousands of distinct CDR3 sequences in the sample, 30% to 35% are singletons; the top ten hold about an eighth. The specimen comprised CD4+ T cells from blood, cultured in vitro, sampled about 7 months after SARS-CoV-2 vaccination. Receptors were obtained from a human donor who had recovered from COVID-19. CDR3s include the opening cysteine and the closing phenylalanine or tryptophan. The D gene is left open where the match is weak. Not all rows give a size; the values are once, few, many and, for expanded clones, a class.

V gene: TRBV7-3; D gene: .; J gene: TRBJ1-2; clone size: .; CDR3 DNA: TGTGCCGGCAGCCTCGGACAGTTACGGGACTATGGCTACACCTTC; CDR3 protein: CAGSLGQLRDYGYTF
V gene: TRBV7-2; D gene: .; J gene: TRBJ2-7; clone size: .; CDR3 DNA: TGTGCCAGCAGCTTAGGGGGTGCTATAACGGGGGAGCAGTACTTC; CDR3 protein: CASSLGGAITGEQYF
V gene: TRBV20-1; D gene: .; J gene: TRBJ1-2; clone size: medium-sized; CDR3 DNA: TGCAGTGCTAGAGATCAATGGGTTAATGGCTACACCTTC; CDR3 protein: CSARDQWVNGYTF
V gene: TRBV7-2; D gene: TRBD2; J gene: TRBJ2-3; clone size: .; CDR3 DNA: TGTGCCAGCAGCCCACGACTAGCGGGAGCCCCCACAGATACGCAGTATTTT; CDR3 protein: CASSPRLAGAPTDTQYF
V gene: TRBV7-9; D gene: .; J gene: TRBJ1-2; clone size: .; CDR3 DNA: TGTGCCAGCAGCTTAACGGCGGGGGGGAACTATGGCTACACCTTC; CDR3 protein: CASSLTAGGNYGYTF
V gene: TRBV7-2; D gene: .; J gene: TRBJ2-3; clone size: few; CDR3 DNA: TGTGCCAGCAGCCTCGTGGTCCATACGCAGTATTTT; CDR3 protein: CASSLVVHTQYF
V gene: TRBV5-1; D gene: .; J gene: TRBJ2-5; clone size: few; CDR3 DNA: TGCGCCAGCAGCTTGCGGGGGGCCGGGGAGACCCAGTACTTC; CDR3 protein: CASSLRGAGETQYF
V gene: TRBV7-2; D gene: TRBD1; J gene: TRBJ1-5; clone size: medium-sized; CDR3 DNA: TGTGCCAGCAGCTTAGTGTCCGGACAGGGCCGTCAGCCCCAGCATTTT; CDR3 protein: CASSLVSGQGRQPQHF
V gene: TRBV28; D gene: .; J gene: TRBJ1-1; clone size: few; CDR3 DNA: TGTGCCAGCAATGGTAGGGCGGCGGGGAACACTGAAGCTTTCTTT; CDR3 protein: CASNGRAAGNTEAFF
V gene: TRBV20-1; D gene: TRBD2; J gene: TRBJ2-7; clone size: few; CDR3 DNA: TGCAGTGCGTGGACCGGGACTACTTACGAGCAGTACTTC; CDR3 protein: CSAWTGTTYEQYF
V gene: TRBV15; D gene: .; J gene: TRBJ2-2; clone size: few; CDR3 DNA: TGTGCCACCAGCAGAGGGCCCCAGGACGGGAACACCGGGGAGCTGTTTTTT; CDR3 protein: CATSRGPQDGNTGELFF
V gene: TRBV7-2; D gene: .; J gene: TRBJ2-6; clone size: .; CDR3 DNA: TGTGCCAGCAGCTTAGTAAAGTCTGGGGCCAACGTCCTGACTTTC; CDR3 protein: CASSLVKSGANVLTF
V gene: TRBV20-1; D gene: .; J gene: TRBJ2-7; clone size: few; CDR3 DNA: TGCAGTGCTAATTGGTGGGGATCAACCTACGAGCAGTACTTC; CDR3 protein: CSANWWGSTYEQYF
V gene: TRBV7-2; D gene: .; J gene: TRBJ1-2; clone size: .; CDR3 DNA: TGTGCCAGCAGCTCGGGACTGCTCTATGGCTACACCTTC; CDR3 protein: CASSSGLLYGYTF
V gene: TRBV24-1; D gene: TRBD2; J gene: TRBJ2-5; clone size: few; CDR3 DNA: TGTGCCTCTGGGGGGACTAGCGGGGGGCAAGAGACCCAGTACTTC; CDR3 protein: CASGGTSGGQETQYF
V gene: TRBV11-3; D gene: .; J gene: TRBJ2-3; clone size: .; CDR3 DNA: TGTGCCAGCAGCCAACCAGGGTTGGGGACATACTTACCGGGGAGCACAGATACGCAGTATTTT; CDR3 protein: CASSQPGLGTYLPGSTDTQYF
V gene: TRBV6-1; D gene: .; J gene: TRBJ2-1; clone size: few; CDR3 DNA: TGTGCCAGCAGACCGACCCCGAACTCCTACAATGAGCAGTTCTTC; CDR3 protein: CASRPTPNSYNEQFF
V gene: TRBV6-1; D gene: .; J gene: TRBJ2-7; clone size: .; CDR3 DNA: TGTGCCAGCAGTAGATCTATATCCGTCTCCTACGAGCAGTACTTC; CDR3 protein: CASSRSISVSYEQYF
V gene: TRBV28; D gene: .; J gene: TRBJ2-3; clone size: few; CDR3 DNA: TGTGCCAGCCCCCCGTCCCGGGTCAGGGGGGCAGATACGCAGTATTTT; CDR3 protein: CASPPSRVRGADTQYF
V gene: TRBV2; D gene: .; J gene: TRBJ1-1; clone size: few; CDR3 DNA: TGTGCCAGCATCCAGAACACTGAAGCTTTCTTT; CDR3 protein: CASIQNTEAFF
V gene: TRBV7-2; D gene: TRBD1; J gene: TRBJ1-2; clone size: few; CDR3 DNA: TGTGCCAGCAGCAAGGACAGGGACTATGGCTACACCTTC; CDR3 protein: CASSKDRDYGYTF
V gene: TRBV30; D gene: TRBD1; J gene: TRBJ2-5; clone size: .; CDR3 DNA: TGTGCCTGGAGTTTTTGGACCGACCGACAGGGTAAACAAGAGACCCAGTACTTC; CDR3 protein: CAWSFWTDRQGKQETQYF
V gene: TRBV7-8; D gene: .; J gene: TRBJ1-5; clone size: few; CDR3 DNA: TGTGCCAGCAGCAGGGGGAATCAGCCCCAGCATTTT; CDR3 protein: CASSRGNQPQHF
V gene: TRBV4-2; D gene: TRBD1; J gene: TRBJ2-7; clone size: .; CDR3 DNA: TGTGCCAGCAGCCAAGATCGGACAGGGGGTGATTTCTACGAGCAGTACTTC; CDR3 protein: CASSQDRTGGDFYEQYF
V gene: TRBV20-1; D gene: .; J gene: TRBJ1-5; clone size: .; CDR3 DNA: TGCAGTGCTAGAGACGGGGGACAAGATAATCAGCCCCAGCATTTT; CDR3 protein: CSARDGGQDNQPQHF
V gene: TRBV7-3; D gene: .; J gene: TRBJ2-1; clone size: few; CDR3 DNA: TGTGCCAGCAGCTTATACGGACAGAGCTCCTACAATGAGCAGTTCTTC; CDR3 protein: CASSLYGQSSYNEQFF
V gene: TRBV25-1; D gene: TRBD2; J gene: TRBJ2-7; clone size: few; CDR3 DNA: TGTGCCAGCAGCGGGACTAGCGGACCGTACGAGCAGTACTTC; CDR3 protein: CASSGTSGPYEQYF
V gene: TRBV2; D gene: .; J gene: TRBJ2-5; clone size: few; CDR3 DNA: TGTGCCAGCAGATCCGGATATCAAGAGACCCAGTACTTC; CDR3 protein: CASRSGYQETQYF
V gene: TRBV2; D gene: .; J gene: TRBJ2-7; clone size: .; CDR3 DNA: TGTGCCAGCAGACCGGAAGGGACTTTAAGCTCCTACGAGCAGTACTTC; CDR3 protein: CASRPEGTLSSYEQYF
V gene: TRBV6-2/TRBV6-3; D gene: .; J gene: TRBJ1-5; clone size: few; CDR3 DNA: TGTGCCAGCAGTTACGTTCAGGGTGCTCAGCCCCAGCATTTT; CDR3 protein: CASSYVQGAQPQHF
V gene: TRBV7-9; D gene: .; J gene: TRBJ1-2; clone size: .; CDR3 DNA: TGTGCCAGCAGCTTAGTTGGGGGACACTATGGCTACACCTTC; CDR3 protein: CASSLVGGHYGYTF
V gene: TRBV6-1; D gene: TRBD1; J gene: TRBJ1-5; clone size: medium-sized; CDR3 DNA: TGTGCCAGCGGACCGACAGGGATTAGCAATCAGCCCCAGCATTTT; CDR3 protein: CASGPTGISNQPQHF
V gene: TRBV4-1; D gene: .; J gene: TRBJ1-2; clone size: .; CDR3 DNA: TGCGCCAGCAGCCAAGCTTTCGGGGGTCCAAGGGATGTCTATGGCTACACCTTC; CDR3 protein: CASSQAFGGPRDVYGYTF
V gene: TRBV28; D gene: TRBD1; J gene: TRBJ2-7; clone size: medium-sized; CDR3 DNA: TGTGCCAGCAGTATTTTACCGGGACAGGGGACCTACGAGCAGTACTTC; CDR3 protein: CASSILPGQGTYEQYF
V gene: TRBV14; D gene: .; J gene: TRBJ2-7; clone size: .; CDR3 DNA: TGTGCCAGCAGCCCGGGACTGAAATACGAGCAGTACTTC; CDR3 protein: CASSPGLKYEQYF
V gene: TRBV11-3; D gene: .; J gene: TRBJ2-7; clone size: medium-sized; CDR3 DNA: TGTGCCAGCAGCTTAGTCGGGTACGGCTCCTACGAGCAGTACTTC; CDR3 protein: CASSLVGYGSYEQYF
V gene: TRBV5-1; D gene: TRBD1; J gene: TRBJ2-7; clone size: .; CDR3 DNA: TGCGCCAGCAGTCGCGCGAAATCGACAGGGGACTACGAGCAGTACTTC; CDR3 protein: CASSRAKSTGDYEQYF
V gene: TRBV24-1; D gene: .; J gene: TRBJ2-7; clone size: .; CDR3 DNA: TGTGCCACCAGTGGGTGGACAGACAGCTCCTACGAGCAGTACTTC; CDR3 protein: CATSGWTDSSYEQYF
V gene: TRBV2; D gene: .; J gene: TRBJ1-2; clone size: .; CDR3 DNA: TGTGCCAGCAGACCCCAACCTGGGGGAAACTATGGCTACACCTTC; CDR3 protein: CASRPQPGGNYGYTF
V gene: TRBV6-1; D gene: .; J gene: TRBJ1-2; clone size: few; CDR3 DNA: TGTGCCACCTGGACGGACCAGCAGTATGGCTACACCTTC; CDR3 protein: CATWTDQQYGYTF
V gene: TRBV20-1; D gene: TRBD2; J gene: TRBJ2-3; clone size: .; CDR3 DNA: TGCAGTGCTAGCCCCGTGACTAGCGGGAGGGCGGGAAGTAGAACGGATACGCAGTATTTT; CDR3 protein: CSASPVTSGRAGSRTDTQYF
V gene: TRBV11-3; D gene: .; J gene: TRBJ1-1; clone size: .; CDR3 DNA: TGTGCCAGCAGCTTAGAGGGTCAGAACACTGAAGCTTTCTTT; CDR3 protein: CASSLEGQNTEAFF
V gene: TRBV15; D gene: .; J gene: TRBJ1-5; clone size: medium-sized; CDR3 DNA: TGTGCCACCAGCAGAGACCTCGGGCCCCAGCATTTT; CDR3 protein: CATSRDLGPQHF
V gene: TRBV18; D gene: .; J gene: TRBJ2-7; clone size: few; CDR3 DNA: TGTGCCAGCTCACCAGGGACACGCGAGCAGTACTTC; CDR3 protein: CASSPGTREQYF
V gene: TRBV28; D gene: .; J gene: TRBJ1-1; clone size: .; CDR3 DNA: TGTGCCTCCCTCGGGGGGAACACTGAAGCTTTCTTT; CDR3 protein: CASLGGNTEAFF
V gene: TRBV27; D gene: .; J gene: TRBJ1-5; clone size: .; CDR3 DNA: TGTGCCAGCAGTTTCCTCCCCCGGGGTCAGCCCCAGCATTTT; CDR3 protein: CASSFLPRGQPQHF
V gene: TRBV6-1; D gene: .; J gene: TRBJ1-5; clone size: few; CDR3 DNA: TGTGCCAGCAGTCCTCGCTCAGCGAATAATCAGCCCCAGCATTTT; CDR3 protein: CASSPRSANNQPQHF
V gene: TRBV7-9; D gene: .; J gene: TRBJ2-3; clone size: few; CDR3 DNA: TGTGCCAGCAGCCCAGGGGGGGGCGGAGATACGCAGTATTTT; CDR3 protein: CASSPGGGGDTQYF
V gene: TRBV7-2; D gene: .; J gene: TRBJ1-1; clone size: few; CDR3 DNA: TGTGCCAGCAGCTTATCAGGGTTGGGGCTCACTGAAGCTTTCTTT; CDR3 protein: CASSLSGLGLTEAFF
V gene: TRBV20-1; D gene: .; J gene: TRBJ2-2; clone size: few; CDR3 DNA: TGCAGTGCTAGTCCGGGGGTCGGGGAGCTGTTTTTT; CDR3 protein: CSASPGVGELFF
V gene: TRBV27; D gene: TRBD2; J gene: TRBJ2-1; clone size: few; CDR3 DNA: TGTGCCAGCAGTTTTAGCCAGCGGGGGGGCTTCTACAATGAGCAGTTCTTC; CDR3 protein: CASSFSQRGGFYNEQFF
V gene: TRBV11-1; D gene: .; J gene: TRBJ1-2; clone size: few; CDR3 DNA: TGTGCCAGCAGCTTGGGGTACAACTATGGCTACACCTTC; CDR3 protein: CASSLGYNYGYTF
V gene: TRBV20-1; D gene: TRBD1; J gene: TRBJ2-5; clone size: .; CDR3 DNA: TGCAGTGCTTGGGACAGGGGGCTCCAAGAGACCCAGTACTTC; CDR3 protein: CSAWDRGLQETQYF
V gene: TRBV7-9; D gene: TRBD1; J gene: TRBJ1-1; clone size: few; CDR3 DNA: TGTGCCAGCAGCGACAGGGCCGATTCTTTTATGAACACTGAAGCTTTCTTT; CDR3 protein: CASSDRADSFMNTEAFF
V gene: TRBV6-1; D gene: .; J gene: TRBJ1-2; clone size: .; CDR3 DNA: TGTGCCAGCGGCAGGGCCCCCACTAACTATGGCTACACCTTC; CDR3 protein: CASGRAPTNYGYTF
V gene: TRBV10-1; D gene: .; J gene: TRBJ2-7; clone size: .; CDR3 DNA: TGCGCCAGCAGTGAGTCGGCAATAGCCCTAGCCTACGAGCAGTACTTC; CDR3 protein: CASSESAIALAYEQYF
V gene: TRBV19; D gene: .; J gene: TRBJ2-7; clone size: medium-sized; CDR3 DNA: TGTGCCAGTAGACGTCGGGGGAGTGGAAACGAGCAGTACTTC; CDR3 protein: CASRRRGSGNEQYF
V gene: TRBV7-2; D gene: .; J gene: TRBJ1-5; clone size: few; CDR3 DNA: TGTGCCAGCAGCTATCAGGAAAGCAATCAGCCCCAGCATTTT; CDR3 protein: CASSYQESNQPQHF
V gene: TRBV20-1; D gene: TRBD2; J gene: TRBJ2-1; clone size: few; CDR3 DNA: TGCAGTGCTAGCGACCGCACTAGCGGGAGTGGCGATGAGCAGTTCTTC; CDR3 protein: CSASDRTSGSGDEQFF